This T cell receptor beta chain was observed in a study of T cell changes during pregnancy in multiple sclerosis. V was shortened by 6 bases and J by 2 bases, with 12 bases between the two germline ends. CDR3 size: 14 residues. From germline, CDR1 is KGHSH and CDR2 LQKENI. Only in-frame clones appear in the TCRdb table, and some are missing; sequencing was by immunoSEQ multiplex PCR. There are about 49,000 clones in the sample; 92% occur only once, and 0.3% to 0.45% lies in the top ten. The TCR comes from a female donor in good health, enrolled as a control in a pregnancy study. This specimen was CD4+ T cells from peripheral blood mononuclear cells, taken in the second trimester of pregnancy. V gene TRBV18 combines with J gene TRBJ2-3; maybe TRBD2 (6 bases). As DNA, the CDR3 is TGTGCCAGCTCGGTAGGGACTCTCACAGATACGCAGTATTTT. It translates to CASSVGTLTDTQYF.